The 13 T cell receptor beta chains reported below all come from one sample, sequenced in a study of shared clonotypes between healthy human individuals. Repertoires were generated with immunoSEQ multiplex PCR, while TCRdb's copy carries only in-frame clones and drops some. This sample has around 2.1 million clones, with almost 96% found just once. The sequenced sample was naive CD4+ T cells sorted from blood. Specified subset: CD45RA+ positively selected. The receptors come from a man aged 18 to 29 in good health.

This rearrangement joins TRBV27 to TRBJ2-7; maybe TRBD1 (5 bases). The CDR3 extends over 13 amino acids. Between the trimmed V and J ends, which lost 0 bases and 4 bases, there was a span of 7 bases. Looked up from germline, CDR1 is MNHEY and CDR2 is SMNVEV (reference sequence). The CDR3 sequence: CASSLSTEYEQYF. The DNA of the CDR3 is TGTGCCAGCAGTTTATCGACAGAATACGAGCAGTACTTC.

The V call is TRBV19, the J call TRBJ2-7, with 10 bases fitting TRBD2. The CDR3 loop spans 15 amino acids. CDR1 LNHDA and CDR2 SQIVND come from the germline V gene (reference sequence). The V and J ends lost 5 bases and 3 bases, in that order; junction bases with no gene match: 7. CDR3 in amino acids: CASSVLAGDLYEQYF. CDR3 DNA: TGTGCCAGTAGTGTGCTAGCGGGAGACCTCTACGAGCAGTACTTC.

This clone was picked up one time. The chain uses TRBV5-1 and TRBJ1-4; the match to TRBD1 covers 7 bases. The CDR3 length is 14 residues. Germline values: CDR1 SGHRS, CDR2 YFSETQ. V shed 6 bases and J 8 bases; nucleotides not matched to a gene: 10. The CDR3, as DNA: TGCGCCAGCACCACACAGGGGATCGGGGAAAAACTGTTTTTT. Translation gives CASTTQGIGEKLFF.

This sequence joins TRBV28 and TRBJ2-3; 8 bases fit TRBD1. Per the germline V gene, CDR1 is MDHEN and CDR2 is SYDVKM. This CDR3 comprises 24 residues. V lost 7 bases to trimming and J lost 0 bases; unmatched junction nucleotides: 33. CDR3 nucleotide sequence: TGTGCCAGCACCCCAGCACCGGGACAGGTTCAACCCGGGGGCTACACCGCTAGCACAGATACGCAGTATTTT. This encodes CASTPAPGQVQPGGYTASTDTQYF.

V and J are TRBV9 and TRBJ2-2, with 9 bases matching TRBD1. The CDR3 sequence is 16 residues long. CDR1 and CDR2 (germline): SGDLS, YYNGEE. V lost 3 bases, J lost 7 bases, and 10 bases stayed unmatched. As DNA, the CDR3 is TGTGCCAGCAGCGACGGACAGGGGAAAACGGACGGGGAGCTGTTTTTT. Translating gives CASSDGQGKTDGELFF.

To note about this clone: Other DNA sequences from this sample encode an identical CDR3 as well. V gene TRBV5-1 combines with J gene TRBJ1-5; 9 bases are a match to TRBD1. CDR1 SGHRS and CDR2 YFSETQ come from the germline V gene. The CDR3 is 15 amino acids. V trimming: 5 bases; J trimming: 1 base; junction bases outside the gene matches: 4. CDR3 sequence (DNA): TGCGCCAGCAGTCCCGGACAGGGGAGCAATCAGCCCCAGCATTTT. It translates to CASSPGQGSNQPQHF.

The V and J genes are TRBV11-3 and TRBJ2-1; D ambiguous. V lost 5 bases to trimming and J lost 10 bases, with 24 bases between them. Germline CDR1 is SGHNT and CDR2 is YENEEA. The CDR3 length is 16 residues. The CDR3 loop reads CASSVLIGGVSQEQFF. The CDR3 bases are TGTGCCAGCAGCGTTTTGATTGGTGGGGTCTCTCAGGAGCAGTTCTTC.

The genes are TRBV7-2 and TRBJ2-7, with 13 nucleotides matching TRBD2. The germline V gene encodes CDR1 SGHTA and CDR2 FQGNSA. The J segment lost 4 bases and the V segment lost 7 bases, leaving 7 bases of the junction unmatched. The CDR3 spans 15 residues. Here the CDR3 DNA reads TGTGCCAGCACGCAACTAGCGGGAGGGCTATACGAGCAGTACTTC. This translates into CASTQLAGGLYEQYF.

The chain combines TRBV6-1 with TRBJ2-1, with D possibly matching TRBD2 (5 bases). CDR3 size: 13 residues. Trimming left V 6 bases short and J 9 bases short, with 15 bases between. From germline, CDR1 is MNHNS and CDR2 SASEGT. The CDR3 DNA reads as TGTGCCAGCAGGGAGGTCTACTTCAGTGAGCAGTTCTTC. Translation: CASREVYFSEQFF.

Details on this clone: The sample holds other DNA sequences that translate to the same CDR3. The chain employs TRBV5-1 and TRBJ2-2; TRBD1 is a possible D gene (5 bases). The germline V and J ends were trimmed by 0 bases and 3 bases, with 9 bases remaining between them. Germline V CDR1 and CDR2: SGHRS, YFSETQ. The CDR3 covers 15 residues. CDR3 DNA: TGCGCCAGCAGCTTGGTCCCCAGGGACACCGGGGAGCTGTTTTTT. Protein: CASSLVPRDTGELFF.

This clone was recorded only once. The chain employs TRBV11-2 and TRBJ2-3; D not certain. The ends were cut back, 5 bases at V and 0 bases at J, with 9 bases in the middle. The CDR3 has 14 amino acids. Germline V gene data show CDR1 as SGHAT and CDR2 as FQNNGV. As DNA, the CDR3 is TGTGCCAGCAGCCGAGTAGTTAGCACAGATACGCAGTATTTT. This translates into CASSRVVSTDTQYF.

About this clone itself: The sample carries other DNA sequences with the same CDR3. The rearrangement links TRBV5-6 to TRBJ2-3, with D hard to call. The CDR3 spans 12 residues. Trimming shortened V by 2 bases and J by 2 bases, and 3 bases separated the two germline ends. Germline CDR1 SGHDT, CDR2 YYEEEE. The CDR3 is CASSFVTDTQYF. DNA for the CDR3: TGTGCCAGCAGCTTTGTCACAGATACGCAGTATTTT. The complete variable domain, with remaining parts taken from reference TRBV5-6 and TRBJ2-3, reads DAGVTQSPTHLIKTRGQQVTLRCSPKSGHDTVSWYQQALGQGPQFIFQYYEEEERQRGNFPDRFSGHQFPNYSSELNVNALLLGDSALYLCASSFVTDTQYFGPGTRLTVL.

This clone was counted once. This chain joins TRBV6-5 and TRBJ2-1; D not resolved. The V and J ends lost 6 bases and 8 bases respectively, with 11 bases between them. The germline gives CDR1 MNHEY, CDR2 SVGAGI. This CDR3 has 12 residues. The CDR3 region is CASRSVGDEQFF. DNA for the CDR3: TGTGCCAGCAGATCAGTTGGCGATGAGCAGTTCTTC.